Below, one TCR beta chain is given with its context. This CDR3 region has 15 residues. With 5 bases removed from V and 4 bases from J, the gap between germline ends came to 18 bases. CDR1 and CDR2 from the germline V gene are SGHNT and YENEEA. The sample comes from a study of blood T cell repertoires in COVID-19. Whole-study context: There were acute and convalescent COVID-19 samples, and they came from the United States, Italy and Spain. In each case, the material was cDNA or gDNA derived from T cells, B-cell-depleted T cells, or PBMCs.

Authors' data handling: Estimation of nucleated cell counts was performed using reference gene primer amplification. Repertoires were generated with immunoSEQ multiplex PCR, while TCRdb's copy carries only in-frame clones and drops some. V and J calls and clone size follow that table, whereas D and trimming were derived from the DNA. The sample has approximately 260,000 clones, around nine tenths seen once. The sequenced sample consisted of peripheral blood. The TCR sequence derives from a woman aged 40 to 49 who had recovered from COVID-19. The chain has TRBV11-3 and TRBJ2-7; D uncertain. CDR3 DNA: TGTGCCAGCAGCCCCCGGCGAGGCGGAGATTACGAGCAGTACTTC. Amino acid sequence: CASSPRRGGDYEQYF.